The 15 T cell receptor beta chains presented below share a single source sample, sequenced in a study of blood T cell repertoires in COVID-19. TCRdb keeps only in-frame clones here, not all; method: immunoSEQ multiplex PCR. The sample lists a few hundred thousand clones, about 84% occurring once. The sample taken for sequencing was PBMCs or T cells enriched from blood (not recorded which). These receptors were collected from a woman in her thirties or forties with acute COVID-19.

The CDR3 loop is CASSRQGEGTDTQYF. The DNA for the CDR3 is TGCGCCAGCAGTCGACAGGGAGAGGGCACAGATACGCAGTATTTT. The V call is TRBV5-1, the J call TRBJ2-3, with 7 bases that match TRBD1. Unmatched junction bases numbered 7, after V lost 5 bases and J lost 1 base. The CDR3 totals 15 residues. The germline V gene encodes CDR1 SGHRS and CDR2 YFSETQ. The entire variable domain, with the rest obtained from reference TRBV5-1 and TRBJ2-3, is as follows: KAGVTQTPRYLIKTRGQQVTLSCSPISGHRSVSWYQQTPGQGLQFLFEYFSETQRNKGNFPGRFSGRQFSNSRSEMNVSTLELGDSALYLCASSRQGEGTDTQYFGPGTRLTVL.

The gene calls are TRBV28 and TRBJ1-5, with unresolved D. Between the trimmed V and J ends, which lost 8 bases and 2 bases, there was a span of 13 bases. The CDR3 covers 14 residues. Germline V gene lookup returns CDR1 MDHEN and CDR2 SYDVKM. CDR3 nucleotide sequence: TGTGCCAGCGGGCCCTTATGGGGCAATCAGCCCCAGCATTTT. Protein: CASGPLWGNQPQHF.

In this sample, this clone turned up a few times. V gene TRBV29-1 combines with J gene TRBJ2-7, with TRBD2 identical over 8 bases. V lost 7 bases and J lost 7; bases outside the gene matches: 12. CDR1 SQVTM and CDR2 ANQGSEA come from the germline V gene. CDR3 length: 13 residues. CDR3 nucleotides: TGCAGCGCAGATACCGGGGGGGGTTGGGAGCAGTACTTC. It yields the protein CSADTGGGWEQYF.

V gene TRBV19 combines with J gene TRBJ1-2; TRBD1 agrees at 8 bases. Germline trimming cut 3 bases from V and 8 bases from J; bases unmatched to any gene: 11. Germline lookup yields CDR1 LNHDA and CDR2 SQIVND (reference sequence). CDR3 size: 15 residues. CDR3: CASSISGTGLGGYTF. For the CDR3, the DNA is TGTGCCAGTAGTATCTCCGGGACAGGATTGGGAGGCTACACCTTC.

This chain connects TRBV28 to TRBJ1-1; no clear D gene. The ends were cut back, 6 bases at V and 2 bases at J, with 13 bases in the middle. The CDR3 is 14 residues long. Germline values: CDR1 MDHEN, CDR2 SYDVKM. The CDR3 sequence is CASRADMINTEAFF. CDR3 bases: TGTGCCAGCAGAGCGGATATGATAAACACTGAAGCTTTCTTT. Complete variable domain (other parts from reference TRBV28 and TRBJ1-1): DVKVTQSSRYLVKRTGEKVFLECVQDMDHENMFWYRQDPGLGLRLIYFSYDVKMKEKGDIPEGYSVSREKKERFSLILESASTNQTSMYLCASRADMINTEAFFGQGTRLTVV.

The genes are TRBV14 and TRBJ1-3, with D unclear. The germline V gene has CDR1 SGHDN and CDR2 FVKESK. The V and J ends lost 8 bases and 0 bases respectively, with 17 bases between them. The CDR3 is 16 amino acids. The CDR3 DNA reads TGTGCCAGCGGTAAGGAGGGCCTCCTCTCTGGAAACACCATATATTTT. Amino acid sequence: CASGKEGLLSGNTIYF.

The rearrangement uses TRBV7-2 and TRBJ2-4; 8 bases match TRBD1. Per germline, CDR1 SGHTA and CDR2 FQGNSA. V trimming: 5 bases; J trimming: 3 bases; junction bases outside the gene matches: 9. The CDR3 length is 16 residues. DNA for the CDR3: TGTGCCAGCAGCGCCCAGGGGGCAGGGGTCAAAAACATTCAGTACTTC. This sequence encodes CASSAQGAGVKNIQYF.

This chain links TRBV7-3 with TRBJ1-1, with 9 bases matching TRBD1. V shed 1 base, J shed 4 bases, and the junction held 4 bases outside the gene matches. The CDR3 has 15 amino acids. The germline CDR1 and CDR2 sequences are SGHTA and FQGTGA. The CDR3 reads CASSLRGQGGTEAFF. The CDR3 coding sequence is TGTGCCAGCAGCTTAAGGGGACAGGGAGGCACTGAAGCTTTCTTT.

This chain uses TRBV6-5 with TRBJ2-5, with 7 positions matching TRBD1. Per the germline V gene, CDR1 is MNHEY and CDR2 is SVGAGI. J gave up 2 bases and V 6 bases, and 6 bases lay outside the gene matches. CDR3 length equals 14 residues. The CDR3 DNA is TGTGCCAGCAGCCCGGGACAGAAACAAGAGACCCAGTACTTC. It translates to CASSPGQKQETQYF.

This clone has just a few counts. V and J are TRBV19 and TRBJ1-1; 8 nucleotides line up with TRBD1. The CDR3 loop spans 16 amino acids. Germline trimming cut 7 bases from V and 2 bases from J; bases unmatched to any gene: 12. Germline values: CDR1 LNHDA, CDR2 SQIVND (reference sequence). The CDR3 spells CASTKTQTGDNTEAFF. In DNA, the CDR3 is TGTGCCAGTACGAAGACACAGACAGGGGATAACACTGAAGCTTTCTTT.

The gene calls are TRBV9 and TRBJ2-5; 8 bases line up with TRBD1. The V gene's germline CDR1 is SGDLS and CDR2 YYNGEE. The length of the CDR3 is 15 residues. J was trimmed by 3 bases and V by 4 bases; bases with no gene match: 8. The CDR3: CASSPRDRWEETQYF. The CDR3 DNA reads TGTGCCAGCAGCCCGCGGGACAGGTGGGAAGAGACCCAGTACTTC.

This clone was detected only a few times. The J gene is TRBJ2-2, the V gene TRBV18; 9 bases agree with TRBD1. There are 16 residues in the CDR3. The V and J ends lost 3 bases and 2 bases, in that order; junction bases with no gene match: 4. Germline-derived CDR1 and CDR2 are KGHSH and LQKENI. DNA of the CDR3: TGTGCCAGCTCACCCCCGGGACAGGGAAACACCGGGGAGCTGTTTTTT. Protein sequence: CASSPPGQGNTGELFF.

This clone showed up just once. V and J are TRBV4-2 and TRBJ1-1; the D gene is possibly TRBD1 (5 bases). V was shortened by 7 bases and J by 5 bases, with 14 bases between the two germline ends. The CDR3 runs to 13 residues. The germline V gene encodes CDR1 LGHNA and CDR2 YNFKEQ. The CDR3 coding sequence is TGTGCCAGCACCGCAGGCAGGGTGACTGAAGCTTTCTTT. Encoded protein: CASTAGRVTEAFF.

This CDR3 is CASSQGTIAVKLYEQYF. Written as DNA, the CDR3 is TGCGCCAGCAGCCAAGGTACGATCGCGGTAAAACTCTACGAGCAGTACTTC. V and J are TRBV4-3 and TRBJ2-7, with D unclear. This CDR3 is built from 17 residues. In germline, CDR1 is LGHNA, CDR2 YSLEER. Trimming removed 1 base from V and 3 bases from J, with 19 bases in between.

For this clone: Relative to the germline gene, one junction end is altered; a read error may explain this. The rearrangement links TRBV7-7 to TRBJ2-1; perhaps TRBD1 as D (6 bases). The CDR3 runs 19 residues. Germline V gene data show CDR1 as SSHAT and CDR2 as FNYEAQ (reference sequence). CDR3: CASSLVGDIRGWVFNEQFF. In nucleotides, the CDR3 is TGTGCTAGCAGCTTAGTAGGGGACATTAGGGGATGGGTTTTCAATGAGCAGTTCTTC.